The 3 T cell receptor beta chains reported below all come from one sample, sequenced in a study of shared clonotypes between healthy human individuals. TCRdb's copy holds only in-frame clones and misses some; the assay was immunoSEQ multiplex PCR. The top ten clones hold roughly 0.62% of a sample with more than 900,000 clones, approximately 80% of them seen once. Input material: memory CD4+ T cells from PBMCs. Subset indicated: CD45RA-negative fraction. The source of these receptors is a man aged 18-30 years in good health. Some clones in this sample may be carry-over from other donors' samples.

The gene calls are TRBV2 and TRBJ2-7, with 10 bases lining up with TRBD2. This CDR3 contains 15 residues. The germline V gene encodes CDR1 SNHLY and CDR2 FYNNEI. J gave up 7 bases and V 6 bases, and 12 bases lay outside the gene matches. CDR3 in amino acids: CASRNTPGLALEQYF. DNA for the CDR3: TGTGCCAGCAGGAACACCCCGGGACTAGCGCTTGAGCAGTACTTC. Using reference TRBV2 and TRBJ2-7 for the parts outside the CDR3, the full variable domain is EPEVTQTPSHQVTQMGQEVILRCVPISNHLYFYWYRQILGQKVEFLVSFYNNEISEKSEIFDDQFSVERPDGSNFTLKIRSTKLEDSAMYFCASRNTPGLALEQYFGPGTRLTVT.

The chain links TRBV30 to TRBJ1-1, with D tentatively TRBD1 (6 bases). The CDR3 is 15 amino acids. Germline CDR1 reads GTSNPN; CDR2 reads SVGIG (reference sequence). The ends were cut back, 5 bases at V and 1 base at J, with 17 bases in the middle. DNA for the CDR3: TGTGCCTGGTCTCGGGGGGGGGCTCAGAACACTGAAGCTTTCTTT. Encoded protein: CAWSRGGAQNTEAFF.

V and J are TRBV19 and TRBJ2-7, with D perhaps matching TRBD1 or TRBD2 (6 bases each). V lost 1 base to trimming and J lost 8 bases, with 12 bases between them. The CDR3 runs 13 residues. Germline V lookup: CDR1 LNHDA, CDR2 SQIVND (reference sequence). In DNA, the CDR3 is TGTGCCAGTAGTATAGCGGGGGCGGCACAGCAGTACTTC. This codes for CASSIAGAAQQYF. Drawing the rest from reference TRBV19 and TRBJ2-7, the complete variable domain is DGGITQSPKYLFRKEGQNVTLSCEQNLNHDAMYWYRQDPGQGLRLIYYSQIVNDFQKGDIAEGYSVSREKKESFPLTVTSAQKNPTAFYLCASSIAGAAQQYFGPGTRLTVT.